The source of this TCR beta chain is a study of blood T cell repertoires in COVID-19. Study at large: Collection of acute and convalescent COVID-19 samples took place in the United States, Italy and Spain.

There are 15 residues in the CDR3. V shed 3 bases, J shed 0 bases, and the junction held 2 bases outside the gene matches. Germline V lookup: CDR1 MNHNS, CDR2 SASEGT. Recruited during active infection, patients (from Seattle) were subsequently followed longitudinally. Per the original data handling: Researchers report that nucleated cell counts were estimated from reference gene primer amplification. Here immunoSEQ multiplex PCR was the method, and the copy in TCRdb shows in-frame clones only, minus some. V and J calls and clone size are as listed in that table; D and trimming were resolved from the DNA. The data hold about 140,000 clones, with roughly 90% observed a single time.

The chain uses TRBV6-1 and TRBJ1-3; 7 nucleotides align to TRBD1. The TCR originated in a human donor with COVID-19, enrolled during active disease. The donor label of this sample is uncertain. Sequencing used peripheral blood. CDR3: CASSEQGGSGNTIYF. The CDR3 nucleotides are TGTGCCAGCAGTGAGCAGGGGGGCTCTGGAAACACCATATATTTT.